This record looks at one TCR beta chain sequence and its context. Its antigen is not identified. The sample comes from a study of cytomegalovirus exposure and HLA in healthy donors. At the level of the study: A prior study identified 90 million to 120 million unique TCR beta sequences from about 179 million T cells. Findings and caveats of the study: Reports indicated that the classifier achieved high specificity and sensitivity in diagnosing cytomegalovirus status. Researchers reported from a later analysis that most CMV-associated TCR beta chains appeared HLA-restricted. The number of N-insertions in an Asian-associated ancestry cluster was reportedly below the roughly 700-donor mean in a later analysis.

This PCR relied on a set of 60 Vbeta primers and 13 Jbeta primers. Method: immunoSEQ multiplex PCR; TCRdb's copy keeps in-frame clones and lacks some. This repertoire shows over 150,000 clones, about 85% found once; its top ten account for 1%. This CDR3 spans 13 amino acids. Germline loops: CDR1 SQVTM, CDR2 ANQGSEA. Unmatched junction bases numbered 9, after V lost 5 bases and J lost 9 bases. The chain couples TRBV29-1 to TRBJ2-1; 8 bases agree with TRBD2. This TCR was recovered from a boy aged 2 to 10 in good health and CMV-seronegative. The source material was PBMCs. CDR3 residues: CSVRGGQGSEQFF. CDR3 nucleotide sequence: TGCAGCGTTCGGGGGGGGCAGGGGAGTGAGCAGTTCTTC.